This T cell receptor beta chain was observed in a study of blood T cell repertoires in COVID-19. Overall study: Both acute and convalescent COVID-19 samples were obtained from the United States, Italy and Spain.

The CDR3 has 13 residues. Germline V CDR1 and CDR2: LNHDA, SQIVND (reference sequence). V lost 9 bases to trimming and J lost 7 bases; unmatched junction nucleotides: 6. Some clones are missing from TCRdb's copy, which holds only in-frame ones; the method was immunoSEQ multiplex PCR. The sample carries around 140,000 clones, 70% to 90% recorded once. Sequenced sample: peripheral blood. This chain uses TRBV19 with TRBJ1-4, with 9 bases lining up with TRBD1. The source of this sequence is a woman aged 55 to 70 with acute or convalescent COVID-19. The CDR3 region has the DNA TGTGCCAGCACCGGGACAGGGCGTGAAAAACTGTTTTTT. This encodes CASTGTGREKLFF.